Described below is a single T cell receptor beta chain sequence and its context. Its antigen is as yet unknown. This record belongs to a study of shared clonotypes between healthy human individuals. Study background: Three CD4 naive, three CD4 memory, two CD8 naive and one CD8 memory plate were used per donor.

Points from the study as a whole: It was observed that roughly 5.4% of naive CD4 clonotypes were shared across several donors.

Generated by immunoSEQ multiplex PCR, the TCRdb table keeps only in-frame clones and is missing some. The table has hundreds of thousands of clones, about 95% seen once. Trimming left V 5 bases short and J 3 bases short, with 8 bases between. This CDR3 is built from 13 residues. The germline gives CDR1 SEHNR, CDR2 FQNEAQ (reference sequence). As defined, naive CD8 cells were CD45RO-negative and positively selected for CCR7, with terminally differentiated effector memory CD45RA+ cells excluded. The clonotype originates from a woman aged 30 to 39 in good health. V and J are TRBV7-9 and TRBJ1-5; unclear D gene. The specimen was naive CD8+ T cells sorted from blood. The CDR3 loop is CASSPSYNQPQHF. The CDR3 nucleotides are TGTGCCAGCAGCCCCAGTTACAATCAGCCCCAGCATTTT.